The clone carrying this T cell receptor (beta chain) was recorded many times. Its antigen remains unidentified. The CDR3 contains 14 residues. V lost 0 bases, J lost 5 bases, and 8 bases lay in between. The germline CDR1 and CDR2 sequences are MGHRA and YSYEKL. The time point was: healthy volunteer bleed at 2 weeks. Unfractionated whole blood yielded the extracted total RNA. For the library, individual cDNA molecules each received unique molecular identifiers. One entry per CDR3 protein, called by TCRdb with MiXCR from the RACE reads. The sample lists some 90,000 distinct CDR3 sequences, about 8.8% occurring once. The data originate from a study of human T cells and chemical hapten exposure. General observations from the study: Once DPC sensitization occurred, TCRs above 1 in 1000 frequency showed no change.

The V gene is TRBV4-1, the J gene TRBJ1-5; D remains ambiguous. The sequenced material came from whole blood. The TCR originated in a female donor in good health. Some clones in this sample may be carry-over from other donors' samples. Here the CDR3 DNA reads TGCGCCAGCAGCCAAGATAAGGGCTATCAGCCCCAGCATTTT. This translates into CASSQDKGYQPQHF.